This is a list of T cell receptor beta chains from one sample in a study of blood T cell repertoires in COVID-19. Clones were sequenced by immunoSEQ multiplex PCR, and TCRdb holds only the in-frame ones, with some missing. The table lists fewer than 300,000 clones, approximately 91% of them singletons. Sequencing input: peripheral blood. These receptors were collected from a woman in her 30s with COVID-19, enrolled during active disease. CDR3s include the opening cysteine and the closing phenylalanine or tryptophan. The order of the fields is clone size, V gene, J gene, D gene, CDR3 length, CDR3 protein, CDR3 DNA. D genes are given only for firm matches. Not every row has a clone size; where given, it reads once, few, many or a size class.

>.|TRBV10-3|TRBJ2-3|TRBD2|13
CAISGGDTDTQYF
TGTGCCATCAGCGGGGGGGACACAGATACGCAGTATTTT
>.|TRBV6-5|TRBJ1-4|.|15
CASSYSGGRGEKLFF
TGTGCCAGCAGTTACTCGGGGGGGCGAGGCGAAAAACTGTTTTTT
>.|TRBV7-2|TRBJ2-7|TRBD2|15
CASSQRGGELDEQYF
TGTGCCAGCAGCCAAAGGGGAGGGGAGTTGGACGAGCAGTACTTC
>.|TRBV11-1|TRBJ2-1|.|12
CASSVAYNEQFF
TGTGCCAGCAGCGTCGCCTACAATGAGCAGTTCTTC
>.|TRBV30|TRBJ1-2|TRBD1|17
CAWTGGGTGALHYGYTF
TGTGCCTGGACTGGGGGCGGGACAGGGGCCCTACACTATGGCTACACCTTC
>once|TRBV10-3|TRBJ1-2|.|15
CAISEFPGANYGYTF
TGTGCCATCAGTGAGTTTCCAGGGGCTAACTATGGCTACACCTTC
>.|TRBV6-5|TRBJ1-4|.|13
CASTTPPNEKLFF
TGTGCCAGCACGACACCGCCTAATGAAAAACTGTTTTTT
>.|TRBV3-1/TRBV3-2|TRBJ2-1|.|16
CASSQLGAGTYNEQFF
TGTGCCAGCAGCCAATTGGGGGCAGGGACGTACAATGAGCAGTTCTTC
>.|TRBV19|TRBJ2-3|.|15
CASRTSPGGTDTQYF
TGTGCCAGTAGAACCTCCCCCGGGGGCACAGATACGCAGTATTTT
>.|TRBV27|TRBJ1-5|TRBD1|17
CASSPRGRTGLGQPQHF
TGTGCCAGCAGCCCACGAGGCCGGACAGGGTTGGGTCAGCCCCAGCATTTT
>.|TRBV5-1|TRBJ2-1|.|13
CASSGPAYNEQFF
TGCGCCAGCAGCGGCCCCGCCTACAATGAGCAGTTCTTC
>.|TRBV5-1|TRBJ2-5|TRBD1|15
CASSPGTGTGETQYF
TGCGCCAGCAGCCCCGGGACAGGGACGGGAGAGACCCAGTACTTC
>.|TRBV10-3|TRBJ1-5|.|18
CAISAGGTSDRRNQPQHF
TGTGCCATCAGTGCCGGGGGGACTTCAGACAGGCGCAATCAGCCCCAGCATTTT
>once|TRBV30|TRBJ1-4|.|12
CAWSFQGEKLFF
TGTGCCTGGAGCTTTCAGGGTGAAAAACTGTTTTTT
>.|TRBV27|TRBJ2-7|.|12
CASRRGSGEQYF
TGTGCCAGCAGAAGGGGGTCCGGGGAGCAGTACTTC
>.|TRBV19|TRBJ1-1|TRBD1|14
CASSFEGAGTEAFF
TGTGCCAGTAGTTTTGAGGGGGCAGGGACTGAAGCTTTCTTT
>.|TRBV10-3|TRBJ1-5|TRBD1|13
CAISDRGNQPQHF
TGTGCCATCAGTGACAGGGGGAATCAGCCCCAGCATTTT